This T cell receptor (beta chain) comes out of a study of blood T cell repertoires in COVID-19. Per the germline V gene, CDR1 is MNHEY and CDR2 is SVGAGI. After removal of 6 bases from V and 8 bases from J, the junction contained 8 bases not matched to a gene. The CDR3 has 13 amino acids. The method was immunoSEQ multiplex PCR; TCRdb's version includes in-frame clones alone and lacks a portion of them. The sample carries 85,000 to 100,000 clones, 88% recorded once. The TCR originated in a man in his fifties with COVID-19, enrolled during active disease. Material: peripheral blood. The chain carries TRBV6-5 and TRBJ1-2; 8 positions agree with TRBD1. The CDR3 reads CASSRTGNNGYTF. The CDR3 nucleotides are TGTGCCAGCAGCAGGACAGGGAATAACGGCTACACCTTC.